This T cell receptor beta chain was sequenced during a study of response to subunit inactivated influenza vaccine. Notes on the study in general: It was the authors' suggestion that each seasonal influenza vaccination recruits few new T cells.

TCRdb re-analysed the RT-PCR reads in MiXCR, keeping a single row per CDR3 protein. The data contain approximately 490,000 distinct CDR3 sequences, about 7.2% of them singletons. Germline V lookup: CDR1 LGHNA, CDR2 YNFKEQ. V lost 6 bases, J lost 0 bases, and 14 bases stayed unmatched. The CDR3 extends over 19 amino acids. Of note for this clonotype: No antigen is known for it.

V is TRBV4-2 and J is TRBJ2-7; 13 bases line up with TRBD2. The clonotype originates from a man aged 50-75 years who received an inactivated influenza vaccine. Sequencing was performed on PBMCs from blood, taken around 2 years after vaccination. CDR3 protein: CASSIAPWGLAGFSYEQYF. The CDR3 DNA reads TGTGCCAGCAGTATCGCCCCTTGGGGACTAGCGGGGTTCTCCTACGAGCAGTACTTC.